Reported below is one TCR beta chain. The sample belongs to a study of cytomegalovirus exposure and HLA in healthy donors. Primers for the PCR totalled 60 Vbeta and 13 Jbeta. The data were produced by immunoSEQ multiplex PCR, yet TCRdb's version contains in-frame clones alone and is incomplete. The table has 250,000 to 350,000 clones, 80% seen once. Germline CDR1 reads SGHVS; CDR2 reads FNYEAQ. V lost 3 bases to trimming and J lost 4 bases; unmatched junction nucleotides: 9. This CDR3 comprises 17 residues. This rearrangement joins TRBV7-6 to TRBJ2-2; 9 bases are shared with TRBD2. This TCR derives from a girl aged 2-10 years in good health and CMV-seronegative. Specimen: PBMCs. CDR3 sequence reads: CASSLPLAGIITGELFF. For the CDR3, the DNA is TGTGCCAGCAGCTTGCCCCTAGCGGGAATTATCACCGGGGAGCTGTTTTTT.